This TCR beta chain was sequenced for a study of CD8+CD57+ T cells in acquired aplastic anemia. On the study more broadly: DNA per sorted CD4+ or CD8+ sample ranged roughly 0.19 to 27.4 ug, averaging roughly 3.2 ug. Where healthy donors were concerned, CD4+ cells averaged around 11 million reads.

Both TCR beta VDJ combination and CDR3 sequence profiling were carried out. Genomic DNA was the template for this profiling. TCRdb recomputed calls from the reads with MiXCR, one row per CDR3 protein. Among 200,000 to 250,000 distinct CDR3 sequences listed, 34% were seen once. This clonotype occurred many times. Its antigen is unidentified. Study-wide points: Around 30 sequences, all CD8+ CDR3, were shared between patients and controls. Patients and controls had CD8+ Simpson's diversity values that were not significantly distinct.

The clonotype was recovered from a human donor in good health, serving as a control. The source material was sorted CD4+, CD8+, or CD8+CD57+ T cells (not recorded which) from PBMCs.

The CDR3 nucleotides are TGCGCCAGCAGCTTTTACGGGACGGAAGAGACCCAGTACTTC. It yields the protein CASSFYGTEETQYF. V and J are TRBV5-1 and TRBJ2-5, with D possibly called TRBD1 or TRBD2 (5 bases each). This CDR3 is built from 14 residues. Germline CDR1 reads SGHRS; CDR2 reads YFSETQ. V shed 2 bases and J shed 3 bases, with 11 bases lying between them.